The sample holds many counts of the clone carrying this T cell receptor (beta chain). Its antigen is unidentified. These data come from a study of neurological immune-mediated disorders. Source material was 2 million unsorted PBMCs, stored at -80 °C in RNAlater. The CDR3 loop spans 14 amino acids. After removal of 5 bases from V and 3 bases from J, the junction contained 8 bases not matched to a gene. The germline gives CDR1 DFQATT, CDR2 SNEGSKA (reference sequence). Study observations and caveats: With the multiple sclerosis repertoire cluster, neither clinical nor MRI features showed any association. The most TCR clonal expansion was seen in HTLV-1-associated myelopathy, whereas the least was seen in multiple sclerosis, below the level in healthy controls.

The method for making cDNA was 5'RACE, and it used 10-nucleotide random UMIs. TCRdb fed the 5' RACE reads into MiXCR, producing one record per CDR3 protein. The sample consists of 65,000 to 95,000 distinct CDR3 sequences, 4% to 6% of them appearing once. The sample comprised PBMCs. This chain joins TRBV20-1 and TRBJ2-7, with 9 bases fitting TRBD1. This clonotype was sampled from a woman aged 25 to 45 with multiple sclerosis. The CDR3 region has the DNA TGCAGTGCTCACGGGACAGGGAGGGACTACGAGCAGTACTTC. It specifies CSAHGTGRDYEQYF.